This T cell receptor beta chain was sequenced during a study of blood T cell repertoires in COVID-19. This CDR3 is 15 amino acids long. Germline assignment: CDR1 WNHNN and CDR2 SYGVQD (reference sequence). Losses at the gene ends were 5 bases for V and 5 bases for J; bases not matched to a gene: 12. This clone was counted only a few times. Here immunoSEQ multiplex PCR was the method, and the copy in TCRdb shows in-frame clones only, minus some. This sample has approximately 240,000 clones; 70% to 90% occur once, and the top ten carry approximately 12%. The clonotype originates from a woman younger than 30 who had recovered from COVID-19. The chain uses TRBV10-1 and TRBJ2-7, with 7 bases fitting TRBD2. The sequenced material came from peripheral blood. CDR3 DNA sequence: TGCGCCAGCAGTCCAGGGACTACCTCCTGTCACGAGCAGTACTTC. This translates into CASSPGTTSCHEQYF.